Listed here are 11 T cell receptor beta chains from one sample, sequenced in a study of T cell changes during pregnancy in multiple sclerosis. TCRdb keeps only in-frame clones here, not all; method: immunoSEQ multiplex PCR. The repertoire holds tens of thousands of clones, with 92% as singletons. The material was CD4+ T cells from peripheral blood mononuclear cells, obtained in the second trimester of pregnancy. The receptors derive from a female donor with multiple sclerosis, enrolled in a pregnancy study.

V gene TRBV7-9 combines with J gene TRBJ1-5, with D possibly matching TRBD1 (6 bases). Germline CDR1 is SEHNR and CDR2 is FQNEAQ (reference sequence). CDR3 length: 15 residues. Trimming took off 1 base at V and 2 bases at J, with 9 bases between the two ends. The CDR3 here is CASSLDKGGNQPQHF. CDR3 sequence (DNA): TGTGCCAGCAGCTTAGATAAGGGGGGCAATCAGCCCCAGCATTTT.

The chain employs TRBV29-1 and TRBJ1-4; TRBD1 might be the D (6 bases). The CDR3 covers 15 residues. V lost 1 base and J lost 0, with 9 bases in between. Looked up from germline, CDR1 is SQVTM and CDR2 is ANQGSEA. The CDR3 bases are TGCAGCGTTGAAGGTGGGGGCGCAACTAATGAAAAACTGTTTTTT. Amino acids: CSVEGGGATNEKLFF.

The chain combines TRBV11-2 with TRBJ2-3; D uncertain. This CDR3 is 14 amino acids long. V lost 0 bases and J 3 bases, leaving 7 bases between the germline ends. Germline CDR1 SGHAT, CDR2 FQNNGV. The CDR3 DNA is TGTGCCAGCAGCTTAGATTTCGGGACAGATACGCAGTATTTT. Its protein is CASSLDFGTDTQYF.

The V and J genes are TRBV7-8 and TRBJ1-2, with D unresolved. This CDR3 region has 17 residues. Deletions cut 5 bases from V and 6 bases from J, with 25 bases between. CDR1 SGHVS and CDR2 FQNEAQ come from the germline V gene. The CDR3 DNA sequence: TGTGCCAGCAGCCCTGGCAACGGCAGGTTACATCCTGATGGCTACACCTTC. Translated, it gives CASSPGNGRLHPDGYTF.

V gene TRBV4-1 combines with J gene TRBJ1-4; TRBD1 matches at 7 bases. CDR3 length: 15 amino acids. CDR1 is MGHRA and CDR2 is YSYEKL in the germline V gene. J was trimmed by 13 bases and V by 0 bases; bases with no gene match: 11. As DNA, the CDR3 is TGCGCCAGCAGCCAAGATGACAGGGTGTGGGGGAGACTGTTTTTT. Its protein product is CASSQDDRVWGRLFF.

This clone showed up just a few times. The chain carries TRBV30 and TRBJ1-2, with D possibly TRBD1 on 5 matching bases. V lost 0 bases and J lost 3, with 8 bases in between. Germline loops: CDR1 GTSNPN, CDR2 SVGIG (reference sequence). This CDR3 spans 13 amino acids. The CDR3 loop reads CAWSVGGDYGYTF. The CDR3 DNA reads as TGTGCCTGGAGTGTGGGAGGGGACTATGGCTACACCTTC.

The CDR3 loop reads CASSLTVRLAGTDTQYF. The DNA of the CDR3 is TGTGCCAGCAGCTTAACGGTCCGACTAGCGGGCACAGATACGCAGTATTTT. The chain is built from TRBV7-3 and TRBJ2-3; 9 bases agree with TRBD2. The germline V gene encodes CDR1 SGHTA and CDR2 FQGTGA. Trimming cost V 0 bases and J 1 base; bases outside gene matches: 5. This CDR3 is 17 amino acids long. The whole variable domain, filled in from reference TRBV7-3 and TRBJ2-3, reads GAGVSQTPSNKVTEKGKYVELRCDPISGHTALYWYRQSLGQGPEFLIYFQGTGAADDSGLPNDRFFAVRPEGSVSTLKIQRTERGDSAVYLCASSLTVRLAGTDTQYFGPGTRLTVL.

The chain links TRBV5-6 to TRBJ2-7, with TRBD2 identical over 7 bases. The CDR3 sequence is 17 residues long. Per germline, CDR1 SGHDT and CDR2 YYEEEE. The ends lost 4 bases at V and 0 bases at J; junction bases unmatched: 13. The CDR3 nucleotides are TGTGCCAGCAGCACCAGAACGGGACTATCTTTCTCCTACGAGCAGTACTTC. It codes for CASSTRTGLSFSYEQYF.

The chain combines TRBV15 with TRBJ2-7; perhaps TRBD2 as D (5 bases). CDR3 length: 15 amino acids. Trimming took 0 bases from V and 4 from J, leaving 13 bases between them. Germline CDR1 LNHNV, CDR2 YYDKDF (reference sequence). CDR3 sequence: CATSRDPGVRYEQYF. The CDR3 coding sequence is TGTGCCACCAGCAGAGATCCCGGGGTACGGTACGAGCAGTACTTC.

The chain links TRBV9 to TRBJ1-5; D perhaps matches TRBD1 (5 bases). The germline CDR1 and CDR2 sequences are SGDLS and YYNGEE. The CDR3 runs to 16 residues. V was cut by 0 bases and J by 0 bases, with 10 bases left in between. As DNA, the CDR3 is TGTGCCAGCAGCGTAGGCGCAGGGAATAGCAATCAGCCCCAGCATTTT. Its translation is CASSVGAGNSNQPQHF. Together with reference TRBV9 and TRBJ1-5, the CDR3 gives the full variable domain: DSGVTQTPKHLITATGQRVTLRCSPRSGDLSVYWYQQSLDQGLQFLIQYYNGEERAKGNILERFSAQQFPDLHSELNLSSLELGDSALYFCASSVGAGNSNQPQHFGDGTRLSIL.

This chain joins TRBV6-5 and TRBJ2-1, with 8 bases that match TRBD2. The germline V gene encodes CDR1 MNHEY and CDR2 SVGAGI. The CDR3 runs 13 residues. Losses at the gene ends were 5 bases for V and 8 bases for J; bases not matched to a gene: 5. The CDR3 is CASSPSTSDEQFF. The CDR3 bases are TGTGCCAGCAGTCCCTCGACTAGCGATGAGCAGTTCTTC.